The T cell receptor beta chain under discussion was sequenced for a study of blood T cell repertoires in COVID-19 (TCRdb year 2020). In the study overall: Samples from collaborators originated in the United States, Italy and Spain and spanned both the acute and convalescent phases of COVID-19. The prospective study material was composed of cDNA or gDNA derived from T cells, B-cell-depleted T cells, or PBMCs. Subjects who had been exposed to COVID-19, were actively infected with it, or had recovered from it provided the deeply sampled blood TCRbeta repertoires that made up the dataset. The repertoires were released in a freely available public database meant as a resource for research on the immune response to SARS-CoV-2. The samples were drawn from two sources: the first 160 participants of the ongoing ImmuneRACE study, and 1,200 or so subjects contributed by 6 global collaborators. Sample metadata almost always included a de-identified subject ID, COVID-19 status, age in years and sex. Where available, HLA class I and class II types were taken from metadata supplied by the sample provider and were not determined by assay-based typing. Findings and caveats that apply to the study as a whole: Clinical and demographic metadata were provided uncurated, with the amount varying by source and participant.

The immunoSEQ Assay, a bias-controlled multiplex PCR, was used to amplify TCRbeta CDR3 regions from genomic DNA. As for how the authors treated the data: Nucleated cell counts per sample were estimated from amplification of reference gene primers within the assay. Sequence reads were collapsed and filtered to measure the absolute abundance of every unique TCRbeta CDR3 rearrangement. For each sample, productive Simpson clonality was calculated by taking the square root of Simpson's diversity index across productive rearrangements. The table was pulled from immuneACCESS by TCRdb, which kept in-frame rearrangements only. Such tables lose some clones; where checked, under half of the loss comes from unresolved V genes, and the rest has no known cause. That table supplies the V and J calls and clone size; D and trimming were determined from the DNA. Present in this sample are 250,000 to 350,000 clones, 90% of which were seen just once. The ten largest clones add up to approximately 4.3% of the sample.

Participants in the prospective study were enrolled through a virtual design, were aged roughly 18 to 100 years, and lived in approximately 25 United States geographic areas. In the prospective study, cohorts were assigned on the basis of participant-reported clinical history obtained from a screening survey and a study questionnaire. In the prospective study, whole blood, serum and a nasopharyngeal or oropharyngeal swab were collected from each participant by mobile phlebotomists. Prospective study participants could optionally give additional blood draws and questionnaires over a roughly two-month period. Prospective study blood samples were shipped either frozen or at room temperature before DNA extraction. This clone was seen a single time. Its antigen specificity is not known. No qualities accompany the bases; no much larger clone lies one base away. This receptor was identified in a woman under 30 with acute COVID-19. Sequences were obtained from PBMCs or T cells enriched from blood (not recorded which).

The CDR3 region: CASSPGQVNSPLHF. The DNA sequence follows: TGTGCCAGCAGCCCCGGACAGGTTAATTCACCCCTCCACTTT. This sequence uses TRBV7-9 and TRBJ1-6; TRBD1 matches 7 bases in the middle. The germline V gene (reference sequence) supplies CDR1 SEHNR and CDR2 FQNEAQ. There are 14 amino acids in the CDR3, from cysteine to phenylalanine inclusive. CDR3 DNA only is kept here, 42 bases in frame from base 1. Trimming removed 5 bases from V and 6 bases from J; the gene matches leave 4 bases unexplained.